The 8 T cell receptor beta chains given below trace back to one sample, sequenced in a study of T cell repertoires in cytomegalovirus infection. For these receptors, no antigen is known. TCRdb re-derived calls from the reads in MiXCR, one entry per CDR3 protein. The sample has roughly 920,000 distinct CDR3 sequences, around a third seen once; the top ten hold roughly an eighth. Material: cultured CD8+ T cells from PBMCs, obtained from culture after CMV antigen stimulation. The receptors derive from a human donor in good health (CMV status not recorded). Some clones in this sample may be carry-over from other donors' samples.

The chain is built from TRBV4-2 and TRBJ2-2; 9 positions match TRBD2. Unmatched junction bases numbered 8, after V lost 5 bases and J lost 7 bases. Germline-derived CDR1 and CDR2 are LGHNA and YNFKEQ. This CDR3 contains 15 residues. The CDR3 DNA is TGTGCCAGCAGCGTTTCGGGACTAGCAGACGGGGAGCTGTTTTTT. Translation: CASSVSGLADGELFF.

The sample holds many counts of this clonotype. The V gene is TRBV7-8, the J gene TRBJ2-3; TRBD2 is a possible D gene (6 bases). Trimming left V 2 bases short and J 4 bases short, with 13 bases between. Per germline, CDR1 SGHVS and CDR2 FQNEAQ. The CDR3 extends over 15 amino acids. The CDR3: CASSLRRGWADTQYF. The CDR3, as DNA: TGTGCCAGCAGCTTAAGGAGGGGTTGGGCAGATACGCAGTATTTT.

This clonotype showed up just once. This chain joins TRBV5-1 and TRBJ2-7; 9 bases match TRBD2. Germline V gives CDR1 SGHRS, CDR2 YFSETQ. CDR3 size: 13 residues. V lost 5 bases and J lost 7; bases outside the gene matches: 7. CDR3 region: CASRGLATREQYF. CDR3 in DNA: TGCGCCAGCAGAGGACTAGCGACTCGAGAGCAGTACTTC.

The chain carries TRBV7-9 and TRBJ1-2; D remains unclear. V was shortened by 6 bases and J by 8 bases, with 19 bases between the two germline ends. Germline V gene sequence: CDR1 SEHNR, CDR2 FQNEAQ (reference sequence). The CDR3 has 14 amino acids. CDR3 loop: CASSGEGHSEGYTF. In DNA form, the CDR3 reads TGTGCCAGCAGTGGAGAAGGGCATTCGGAGGGCTACACCTTC.

The chain uses TRBV20-1 and TRBJ2-7; D remains unclear. Germline CDR1 and CDR2: DFQATT and SNEGSKA (reference sequence). Between the trimmed V and J ends, which lost 7 bases and 1 base, there was a span of 8 bases. The CDR3 has 11 residues. CDR3 sequence (DNA): TGCAGTGTCGGCTCGTCCTACGAGCAGTACGTC. Its protein product is CSVGSSYEQYV.

The chain joins TRBV19 to TRBJ1-5; D is ambiguous. The CDR3 extends over 15 amino acids. The germline gives CDR1 LNHDA, CDR2 SQIVND (reference sequence). The V gene lost 2 bases and the J gene lost 5 bases, with 13 bases spanning the gap. CDR3 in amino acids: CASSIRLGGDQPQHF. CDR3 coding DNA: TGTGCCAGTAGTATACGGCTGGGCGGGGATCAGCCCCAGCATTTT.

In DNA form, the CDR3 reads TGTGCCAGCAGTTCCGGGACTACCTACTACAATGAGCAGTTCTTC. It translates to CASSSGTTYYNEQFF. This chain joins TRBV7-9 and TRBJ2-1, with 7 positions matching TRBD2. Germline V CDR1 and CDR2: SEHNR, FQNEAQ (reference sequence). V dropped 6 bases and J dropped 3; count of bases not matched to a gene: 8. This CDR3 is built from 15 residues.

This clonotype was picked up one time. This chain connects TRBV9 to TRBJ2-5, with 10 bases aligning to TRBD2. The CDR3 spans 17 residues. The J segment lost 4 bases and the V segment lost 5 bases, leaving 14 bases of the junction unmatched. Germline lookup yields CDR1 SGDLS and CDR2 YYNGEE. The DNA for the CDR3 is TGTGCCAGCAGTCGTTTTCAGCGGGGGGGCAAACGAGAGACCCAGTACTTC. Translating it yields CASSRFQRGGKRETQYF.